This TCR beta chain was found in a study of T cell responses to AZD1222 COVID-19 vaccine. Study outcomes and limitations: Sampled repertoires all dated from after the peak T cell response. Once two AZD1222 doses were given, Spike-specific TCR breadth and depth went up. With dominance at 160-218 and 743-854, vaccine-associated CD4 TCRs spanned spike. Reports indicate that nearly half of spike-specific TCRs are directed at unmutated variant regions.

Sequencing was performed with immunoSEQ multiplex PCR; in TCRdb, only in-frame clones are kept and a portion is missing. The table records tens of thousands of clones, nearly 90% of them present only once. Remarks on this clone: Its matching antigen is unknown.

The junction had 7 bases not matched to a gene; V was cut back by 1 base and J by 2 bases. The germline gives CDR1 PRHDT, CDR2 FYEKMQ (reference sequence). This CDR3 has 16 amino acids. The receptor comes from an adult in good health. The chain is built from TRBV13 and TRBJ1-2, with 7 bases identical to TRBD1. The sample here was peripheral blood, taken on day 0 of AZD1222 vaccination. The CDR3 bases are TGTGCCAGCAGCTTAGAGGGTGTGGGACAGAACTATGGCTACACCTTC. Amino acid sequence: CASSLEGVGQNYGYTF.